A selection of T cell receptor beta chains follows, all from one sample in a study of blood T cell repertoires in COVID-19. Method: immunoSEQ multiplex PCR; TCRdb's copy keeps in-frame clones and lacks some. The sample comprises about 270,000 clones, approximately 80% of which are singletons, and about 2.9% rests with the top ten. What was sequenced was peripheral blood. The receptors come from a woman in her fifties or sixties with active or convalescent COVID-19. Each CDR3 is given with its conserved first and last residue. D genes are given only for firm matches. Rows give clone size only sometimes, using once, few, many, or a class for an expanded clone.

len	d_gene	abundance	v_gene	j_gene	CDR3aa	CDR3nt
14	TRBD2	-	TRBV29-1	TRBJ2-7	CSVVGGAPQDEQYF	TGCAGCGTTGTGGGAGGGGCACCTCAAGACGAGCAGTACTTC
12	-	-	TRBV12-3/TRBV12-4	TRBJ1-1	CASSLTRTEAFF	TGTGCCAGCAGTTTGACTCGTACTGAAGCTTTCTTT
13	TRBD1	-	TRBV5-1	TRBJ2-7	CASRPGGSYEQYF	TGCGCCAGCAGGCCAGGGGGATCCTACGAGCAGTACTTC
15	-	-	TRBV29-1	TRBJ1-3	CSVGGAGASGNTIYF	TGCAGCGTTGGTGGTGCGGGGGCTTCCGGAAACACCATATATTTT
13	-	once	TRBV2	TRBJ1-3	CASRMTGLNTIYF	TGTGCCAGCAGAATGACTGGGTTAAACACCATATATTTT
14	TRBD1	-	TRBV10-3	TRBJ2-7	CAISTGLSGGEQYF	TGTGCCATTTCGACAGGGCTATCTGGGGGCGAGCAGTACTTC
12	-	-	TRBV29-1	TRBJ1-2	CSVEVGGDGYTF	TGCAGCGTGGAGGTTGGTGGGGATGGCTACACCTTC
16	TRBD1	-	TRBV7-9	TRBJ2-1	CASSFAGQVSYNEQFF	TGTGCCAGCAGCTTCGCGGGACAGGTCTCCTACAATGAGCAGTTCTTC
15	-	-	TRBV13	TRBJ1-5	CASSLARGVNQPQHF	TGTGCCAGCAGCTTAGCCCGGGGGGTCAATCAGCCCCAGCATTTT
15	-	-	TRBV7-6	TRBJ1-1	CASSLRPGVATEAFF	TGTGCCAGCAGCTTACGGCCGGGGGTGGCCACTGAAGCTTTCTTT
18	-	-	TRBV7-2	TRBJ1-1	CASSLGRGLLSLNTEAFF	TGTGCCAGCAGCTTAGGGCGGGGCCTCCTGAGTTTGAACACTGAAGCTTTCTTT
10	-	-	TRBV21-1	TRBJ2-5	CASSLETQYF	TGTGCCAGCAGTCTGGAGACCCAGTACTTC
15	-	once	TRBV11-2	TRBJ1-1	CASSPPAGYRAEAFF	TGTGCCAGCAGCCCCCCCGCAGGGTATCGGGCTGAAGCTTTCTTT